Each of the 3 T cell receptor beta chains below was sequenced from the same sample in a study of Ad26.COV2.S vaccination and SARS-CoV-2 variants. Produced via immunoSEQ multiplex PCR; TCRdb's table is partial and in-frame only. The table includes 350,000 to 500,000 clones, about 90% detected once. Specified treatment: approximately 18 received Ad26.COV2.S at low or high dose, single or two shots; 5 received placebo; per-sample allocation not given. The study sampled participants on day 63 after the first vaccine or placebo injection. The material was peripheral blood, obtained in a trial of Ad26.COV2.S vaccine versus placebo. The receptor source for this set is a person aged 18 to 65 who received the Ad26.COV2.S COVID-19 vaccine or a placebo.

V gene TRBV28 combines with J gene TRBJ2-7; 8 bases agree with TRBD2. With V trimmed by 1 base and J by 3 bases, 2 bases remained unmatched. The CDR3 runs to 14 residues. Per germline, CDR1 MDHEN and CDR2 SYDVKM. The CDR3 DNA follows: TGTGCCAGCAGTTTATCCGGGGGGGTCTACGAGCAGTACTTC. This codes for CASSLSGGVYEQYF.

The genes are TRBV5-6 and TRBJ2-7; 8 nucleotides agree with TRBD1. J gave up 0 bases and V 1 base, and 6 bases lay outside the gene matches. This CDR3 spans 16 amino acids. Germline assignment: CDR1 SGHDT and CDR2 YYEEEE. The CDR3 sequence: CASSLIAGQGSYEQYF. The CDR3 nucleotides are TGTGCCAGCAGCTTGATTGCCGGACAGGGCTCCTACGAGCAGTACTTC. Full variable domain (missing parts from reference TRBV5-6 and TRBJ2-7): DAGVTQSPTHLIKTRGQQVTLRCSPKSGHDTVSWYQQALGQGPQFIFQYYEEEERQRGNFPDRFSGHQFPNYSSELNVNALLLGDSALYLCASSLIAGQGSYEQYFGPGTRLTVT.

The chain links TRBV10-3 to TRBJ1-3, with 8 bases lining up with TRBD1. This CDR3 spans 15 amino acids. Unmatched junction bases numbered 2, after V lost 0 bases and J lost 4 bases. The germline V gene has CDR1 ENHRY and CDR2 SYGVKD. The CDR3 DNA reads TGTGCCATCAGTGAGTCGGACAGGGTCGGAAACACCATATATTTT. Protein product: CAISESDRVGNTIYF.